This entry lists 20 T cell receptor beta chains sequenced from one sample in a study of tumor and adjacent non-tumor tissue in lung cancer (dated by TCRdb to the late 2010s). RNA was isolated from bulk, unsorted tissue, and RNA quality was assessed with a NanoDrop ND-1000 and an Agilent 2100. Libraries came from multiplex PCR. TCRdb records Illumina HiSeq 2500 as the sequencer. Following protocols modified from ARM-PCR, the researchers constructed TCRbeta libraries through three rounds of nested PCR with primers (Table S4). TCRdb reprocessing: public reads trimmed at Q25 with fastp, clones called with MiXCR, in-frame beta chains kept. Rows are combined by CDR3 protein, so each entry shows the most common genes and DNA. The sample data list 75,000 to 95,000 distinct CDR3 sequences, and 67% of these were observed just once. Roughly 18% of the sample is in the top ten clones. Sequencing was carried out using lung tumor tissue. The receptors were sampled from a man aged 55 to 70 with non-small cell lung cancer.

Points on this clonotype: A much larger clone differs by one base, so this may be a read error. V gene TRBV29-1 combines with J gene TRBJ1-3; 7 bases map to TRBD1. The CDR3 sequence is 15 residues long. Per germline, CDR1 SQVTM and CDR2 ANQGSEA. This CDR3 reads CSVTLQGRSGSTIYF. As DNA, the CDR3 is TGCAGCGTCACACTACAGGGGAGATCCGGAAGCACCATATATTTT.

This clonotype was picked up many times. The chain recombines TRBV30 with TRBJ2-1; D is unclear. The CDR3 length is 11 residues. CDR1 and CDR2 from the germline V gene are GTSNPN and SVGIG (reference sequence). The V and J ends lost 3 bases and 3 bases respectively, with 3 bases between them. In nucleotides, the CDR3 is TGTGCCTGGAGGGGCTACAATGAGCAGTTCTTC. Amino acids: CAWRGYNEQFF.

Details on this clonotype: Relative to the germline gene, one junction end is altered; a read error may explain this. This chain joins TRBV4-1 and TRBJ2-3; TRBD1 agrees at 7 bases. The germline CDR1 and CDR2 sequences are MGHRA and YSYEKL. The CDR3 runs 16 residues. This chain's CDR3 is CASTQDPGQSIDMQYF. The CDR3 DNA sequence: TGCGCCAGCACCCAGGATCCGGGACAGAGCATAGATATGCAGTATTTT.

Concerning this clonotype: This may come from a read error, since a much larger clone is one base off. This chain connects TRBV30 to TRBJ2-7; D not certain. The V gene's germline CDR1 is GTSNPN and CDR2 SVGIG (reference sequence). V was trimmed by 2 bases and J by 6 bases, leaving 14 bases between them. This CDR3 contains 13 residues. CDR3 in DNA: TGTGCCTGGAGTACCTCTCGGGCAGGCGAGCAGTACTTC. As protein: CAWSTSRAGEQYF.

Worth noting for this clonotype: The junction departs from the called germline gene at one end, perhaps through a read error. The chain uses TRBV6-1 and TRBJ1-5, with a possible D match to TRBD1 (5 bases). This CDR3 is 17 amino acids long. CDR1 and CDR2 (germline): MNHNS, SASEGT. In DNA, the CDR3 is TGTGCCAGCAGTGAAGAGCGGGGGAGGGTGACCTGTCAGCACCAGCATTTT. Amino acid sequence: CASSEERGRVTCQHQHF.

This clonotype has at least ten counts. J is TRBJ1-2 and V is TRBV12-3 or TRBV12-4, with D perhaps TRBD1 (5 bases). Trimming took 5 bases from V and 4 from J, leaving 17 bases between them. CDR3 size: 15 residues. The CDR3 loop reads CASSTSGFGVYGYTF. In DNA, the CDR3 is TGTGCCAGCAGTACGTCAGGGTTCGGGGTCTATGGCTACACCTTC.

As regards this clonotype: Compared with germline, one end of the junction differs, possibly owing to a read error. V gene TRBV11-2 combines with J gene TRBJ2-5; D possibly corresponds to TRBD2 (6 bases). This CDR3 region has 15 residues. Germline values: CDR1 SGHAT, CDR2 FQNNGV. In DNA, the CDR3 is TGTGCCAACAGCTTAGGAGGGTCGGCCCAAGAGACGCAGTACTTC. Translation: CANSLGGSAQETQYF.

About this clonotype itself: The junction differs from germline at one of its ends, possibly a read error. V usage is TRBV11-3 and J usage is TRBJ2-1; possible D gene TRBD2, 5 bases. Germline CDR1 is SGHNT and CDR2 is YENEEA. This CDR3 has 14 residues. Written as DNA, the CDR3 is TGTGCCTGCAGACGGACTTCTACGTTTACTGAGCAGTTCTTC. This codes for CACRRTSTFTEQFF.

Here the CDR3 DNA reads TGTGCCAGCAGCCAAACCAGGGACCCTGGAAACACCATATATTTT. It yields the protein CASSQTRDPGNTIYF. The rearrangement joins TRBV11-1 to TRBJ1-3; D perhaps matches TRBD1 (5 bases). Trimming left V 5 bases short and J 2 bases short, with 13 bases between. Germline CDR1 and CDR2: SGHAT and FQDESV (reference sequence). The CDR3 consists of 15 residues.

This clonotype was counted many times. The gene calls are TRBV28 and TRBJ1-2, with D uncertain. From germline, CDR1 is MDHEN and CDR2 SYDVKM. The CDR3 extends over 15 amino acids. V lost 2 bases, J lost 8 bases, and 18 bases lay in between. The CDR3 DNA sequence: TGTGCCAGCAGTTTAAGGGCCCCATTTGTCGAGGGCTACACCTTC. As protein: CASSLRAPFVEGYTF.

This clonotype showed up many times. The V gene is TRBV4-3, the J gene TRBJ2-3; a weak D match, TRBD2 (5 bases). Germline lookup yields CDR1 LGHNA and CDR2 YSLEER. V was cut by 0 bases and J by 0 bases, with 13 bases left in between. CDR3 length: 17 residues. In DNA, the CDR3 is TGCGCCAGCAGCCAAGAAGAAGAGCGGAGTAGCACAGATACGCAGTATTTT. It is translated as CASSQEEERSSTDTQYF.

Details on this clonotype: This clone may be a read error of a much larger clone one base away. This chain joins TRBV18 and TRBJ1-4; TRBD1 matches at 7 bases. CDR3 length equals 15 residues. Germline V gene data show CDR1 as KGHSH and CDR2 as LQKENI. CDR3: CTSSRRQGTNEKLFF. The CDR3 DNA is TGTACCAGCTCACGACGACAGGGCACTAATGAAAAACTGTTTTTT.

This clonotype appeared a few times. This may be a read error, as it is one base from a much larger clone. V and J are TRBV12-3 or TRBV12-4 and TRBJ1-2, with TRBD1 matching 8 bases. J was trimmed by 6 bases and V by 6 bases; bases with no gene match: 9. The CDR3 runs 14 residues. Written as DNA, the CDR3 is TGTGCCAGCAGGCCGGGGGGCAGGGGGCATGGCTACACCTTC. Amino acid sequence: CASRPGGRGHGYTF.

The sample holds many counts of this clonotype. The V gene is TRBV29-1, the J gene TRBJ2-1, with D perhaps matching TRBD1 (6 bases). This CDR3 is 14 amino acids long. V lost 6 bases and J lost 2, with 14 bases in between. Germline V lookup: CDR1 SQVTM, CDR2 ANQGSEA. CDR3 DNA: TGCAGCGTAGCAGGGGCGAGTACCTACAATGAGCAGTTCTTC. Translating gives CSVAGASTYNEQFF.

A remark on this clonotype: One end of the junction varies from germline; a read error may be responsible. The CDR3 sequence: CVSSSAGLGKVEAFF. The DNA of the CDR3 is TGTGTCAGCAGTTCCGCAGGGTTGGGAAAGGTTGAAGCTTTCTTT. The chain employs TRBV6-5 and TRBJ1-1, with a possible D match to TRBD1 (5 bases). The germline CDR1 and CDR2 sequences are MNHEY and SVGAGI. The CDR3 is made up of 15 amino acids.

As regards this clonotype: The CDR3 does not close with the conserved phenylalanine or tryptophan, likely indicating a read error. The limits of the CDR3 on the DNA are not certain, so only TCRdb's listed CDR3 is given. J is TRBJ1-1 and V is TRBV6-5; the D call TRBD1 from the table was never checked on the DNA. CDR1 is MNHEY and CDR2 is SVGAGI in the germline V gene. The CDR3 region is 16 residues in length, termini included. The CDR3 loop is CASSRTGVFSGTEAYL.

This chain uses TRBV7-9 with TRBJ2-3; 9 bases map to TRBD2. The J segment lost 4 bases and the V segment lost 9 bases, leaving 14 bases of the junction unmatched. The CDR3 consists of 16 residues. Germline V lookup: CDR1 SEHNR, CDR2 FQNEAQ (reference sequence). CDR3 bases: TGTGCCAGAAGGCATGAGGGTAGCGGGAGTGCAGATACGCAGTATTTT. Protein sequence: CARRHEGSGSADTQYF.

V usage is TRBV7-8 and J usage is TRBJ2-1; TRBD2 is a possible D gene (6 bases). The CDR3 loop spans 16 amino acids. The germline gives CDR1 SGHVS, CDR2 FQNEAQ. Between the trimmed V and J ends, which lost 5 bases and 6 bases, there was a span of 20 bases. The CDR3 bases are TGTGCCAGCAGCCGACTGGGACGGGAGAGTAGCAATGAGCAGTTCTTC. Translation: CASSRLGRESSNEQFF.

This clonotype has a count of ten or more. In DNA, the CDR3 is TGTGCCAGCAGTCAGCGCCGAATGGGACCGTACTACGAGCAGTACTTC. It yields the protein CASSQRRMGPYYEQYF. V gene TRBV12-3 or TRBV12-4 combines with J gene TRBJ2-7, with D perhaps being TRBD1 or TRBD2 (5 bases each). Trimming removed 5 bases at V and 3 bases at J, with 20 bases between. The CDR3 spans 16 residues.

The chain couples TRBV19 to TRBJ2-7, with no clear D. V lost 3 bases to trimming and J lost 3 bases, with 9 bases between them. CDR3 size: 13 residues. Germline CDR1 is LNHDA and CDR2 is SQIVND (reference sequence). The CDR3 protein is CASSISANYEQYF. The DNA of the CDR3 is TGTGCCAGTAGTATTTCCGCAAACTACGAGCAGTACTTC.